This is a list of T cell receptor beta chains from one sample in a study of T-cell memory formation after mild COVID-19. TCRdb reprocessed the 5' RACE reads via MiXCR and lists one record per CDR3 protein. Among about 160,000 distinct CDR3 sequences listed, roughly 31% were seen once. The sample consisted of PBMCs or a T cell subset sorted from them (not recorded which). These receptors originate from an adult woman who had mild COVID-19 (a few samples of this study predate the infection). Cell type and time point are not known. The CDR3 runs from the conserved cysteine through the conserved F or W. The order of the fields is V gene, D gene, J gene, clone size, CDR3 length, CDR3 protein, CDR3 DNA. A D gene is named only where the DNA matches it firmly. Rows give clone size only sometimes, using once, few, many, or a class for an expanded clone.

TRBV7-2	-	TRBJ1-4	-	15	CASSLEGGHNEKLFF	TGTGCCAGCAGCTTAGAAGGGGGGCATAATGAAAAACTGTTTTTT
TRBV4-1	-	TRBJ2-2	-	19	CASSQDRGRGSIGTGELFF	TGCGCCAGCAGCCAAGATCGGGGGAGAGGATCCATCGGCACCGGGGAGCTGTTTTTT
TRBV12-3/TRBV12-4	-	TRBJ1-2	-	14	CASRPIPGLGGYTF	TGTGCCAGCAGGCCGATCCCCGGGCTGGGTGGCTACACCTTC
TRBV4-3	-	TRBJ2-1	-	12	CASSQWPNEQFF	TGCGCCAGCAGCCAGTGGCCGAATGAGCAGTTCTTC
TRBV29-1	-	TRBJ1-1	-	13	CSVDQGMNTEAFF	TGCAGCGTTGACCAGGGGATGAACACTGAAGCTTTCTTT
TRBV5-1	TRBD1	TRBJ1-5	few	14	CASSYDRGGQPQHF	TGCGCCAGCAGCTACGACAGGGGAGGACAGCCCCAGCATTTT
TRBV15	-	TRBJ1-2	few	15	CATSREREQKMGYTF	TGTGCCACCAGCAGAGAGAGGGAACAAAAGATGGGCTACACCTTC
TRBV10-3	-	TRBJ1-2	-	13	CAISEGFNYGYTF	TGTGCCATCAGTGAAGGTTTCAACTATGGCTACACCTTC
TRBV7-9	TRBD1	TRBJ1-2	-	17	CASSAGTGQGYFSGYTF	TGTGCCAGCAGCGCGGGAACCGGACAGGGGTATTTCTCTGGCTACACCTTC
TRBV12-3/TRBV12-4	-	TRBJ2-7	-	14	CASSPRGGTYEQYF	TGTGCCAGCAGCCCCAGGGGGGGAACCTACGAGCAGTACTTC
TRBV2	-	TRBJ2-1	many	16	CASSEATRVSYNEQFF	TGTGCCAGCAGTGAAGCGACAAGGGTCTCCTACAATGAGCAGTTCTTC
TRBV12-3/TRBV12-4	TRBD2	TRBJ2-3	-	16	CASSLFLAGGTDTQYF	TGTGCCAGCAGTCTATTTCTAGCGGGGGGCACAGATACGCAGTATTTT
TRBV7-2	-	TRBJ2-3	few	14	CASSLVSRTDTQYF	TGTGCCAGCAGCTTAGTTTCCCGTACAGATACGCAGTATTTT
TRBV29-1	TRBD1	TRBJ2-3	-	15	CSVGQGYLSTDTQYF	TGCAGCGTTGGACAGGGGTACCTTAGCACAGATACGCAGTATTTT
TRBV9	-	TRBJ2-2	-	14	CASSLGTATGELFF	TGTGCCAGCAGTTTGGGTACCGCCACCGGGGAGCTGTTTTTT
TRBV5-5	-	TRBJ1-1	-	13	CASSWGERPEGFF	TGTGCCAGCAGTTGGGGGGAGAGGCCAGAAGGCTTCTTT